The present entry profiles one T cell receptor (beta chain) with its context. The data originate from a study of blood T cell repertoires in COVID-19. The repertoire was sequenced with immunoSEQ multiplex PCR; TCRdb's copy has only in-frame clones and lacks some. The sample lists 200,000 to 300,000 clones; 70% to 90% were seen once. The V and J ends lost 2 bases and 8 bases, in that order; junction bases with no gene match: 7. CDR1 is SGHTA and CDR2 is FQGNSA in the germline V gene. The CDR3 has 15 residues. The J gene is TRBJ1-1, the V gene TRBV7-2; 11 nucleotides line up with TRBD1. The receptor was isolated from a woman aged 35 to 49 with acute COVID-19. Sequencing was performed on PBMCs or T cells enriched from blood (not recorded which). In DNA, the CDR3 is TGTGCCAGCAGCTTACGGTCAGGACAGGGGGCAGAAGCTTTCTTT. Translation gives CASSLRSGQGAEAFF.